This T cell receptor (beta chain) was identified in a study of cytomegalovirus exposure and HLA in healthy donors. Comment on this clone: The antigen is not known.

PCR involved 60 Vbeta and 13 Jbeta primers. Sequencing used immunoSEQ multiplex PCR; TCRdb keeps in-frame clones, though not all of them. The repertoire holds over 75,000 clones, around 71% seen once, with approximately 2.3% in the top ten. Germline lookup yields CDR1 MDHEN and CDR2 SYDVKM. J gave up 4 bases and V 6 bases, and 8 bases lay outside the gene matches. This CDR3 has 14 amino acids. Study-level findings and limits: As was reported, the HLA-A and HLA-B alleles of most subjects were accurately predicted from TCR beta sequences. Associated with cytomegalovirus, according to the listing, were 150 to 200 TCR beta chains. In a later analysis, HLA-associated TCR beta chains were more clonally expanded than equally common others. Reportedly, cytomegalovirus status was diagnosed with high sensitivity and specificity.

The receptor was isolated from a man aged 25-40 years in good health and CMV-seronegative. The sample taken for sequencing was PBMCs. The gene calls are TRBV28 and TRBJ2-7, with TRBD1 matching 8 bases. The DNA of the CDR3 is TGTGCCAGCAGCCCCCGGGACAGGCGGTACGAGCAGTACTTC. Translated: CASSPRDRRYEQYF.